A selection of T cell receptor beta chains follows, all from one sample in a study of human T cells and chemical hapten exposure. One entry per CDR3 protein, called by TCRdb with MiXCR from the RACE reads. Here the sample spans some 64,000 distinct CDR3 sequences, 11% being singletons. Material: whole blood, obtained in connection with sensitization to the hapten diphenylcyclopropenone (DPC). Receptors were obtained from a young woman with alopecia areata. Some clones in this sample may be carry-over from other donors' samples. Both conserved end residues are part of each CDR3. The D gene is left open where the match is weak. The listing skips clone size in some rows; elsewhere it reads once, few, many or a size class.

>16|-|TRBV7-3|-|TRBJ2-1
CASSLMVAEPPNEQFF
TGTGCCAGCAGCTTAATGGTAGCGGAACCTCCAAATGAGCAGTTCTTC
>14|few|TRBV2|-|TRBJ2-1
CASSETGVNNEQFF
TGTGCCAGCAGTGAAACGGGAGTAAACAATGAGCAGTTCTTC
>12|few|TRBV6-1|-|TRBJ2-7
CASSRGGYEQYF
TGTGCCAGCTCCAGGGGGGGATACGAGCAGTACTTC
>17|few|TRBV6-2/TRBV6-3|TRBD1|TRBJ1-2
CASSPPLGTGAFYGYTF
TGTGCCAGCAGTCCCCCCCTCGGGACAGGGGCGTTCTATGGCTACACCTTC
>14|-|TRBV6-6|-|TRBJ2-1
CASSYPGLRNEQFF
TGTGCCAGCAGTTATCCGGGCCTTCGCAATGAGCAGTTCTTC
>14|-|TRBV4-2|TRBD1|TRBJ2-5
CASSQGTGKETQYF
TGTGCCAGCAGCCAGGGGACAGGGAAAGAGACCCAGTACTTC
>17|-|TRBV25-1|-|TRBJ1-3
CASSERIGLDSGNTIYF
TGTGCCAGCAGTGAGAGGATTGGGTTGGACTCTGGAAACACCATATATTTT
>14|-|TRBV11-3|-|TRBJ2-1
CASSLDGGRDEQFF
TGTGCCAGCAGCTTAGATGGGGGCCGCGATGAGCAGTTCTTC
>15|few|TRBV12-3/TRBV12-4|TRBD1|TRBJ1-2
CASTLTGTGPYGYTF
TGTGCCAGCACCCTAACCGGGACAGGGCCCTATGGCTACACCTTC
>14|few|TRBV5-1|-|TRBJ1-3
CASSLQPSENTIYF
TGCGCCAGCAGCTTGCAACCGTCTGAAAACACCATATATTTT
>13|-|TRBV10-3|-|TRBJ2-7
CAISDNTPYEQYF
TGTGCCATCAGTGATAACACCCCCTACGAGCAGTACTTC
>15|-|TRBV6-2/TRBV6-3|TRBD1|TRBJ2-1
CASSYPKGQGTEQFF
TGTGCCAGCAGTTACCCGAAGGGACAGGGAACCGAGCAGTTCTTC
>15|-|TRBV4-3|-|TRBJ2-1
CASSQDLPGNNEQFF
TGCGCCAGCAGCCAAGATCTTCCAGGGAACAATGAGCAGTTCTTC
>19|few|TRBV4-3|-|TRBJ2-4
CASSQDLGVQSRAKNIQYF
TGCGCCAGCAGCCAAGATCTGGGGGTGCAATCCCGCGCCAAAAACATTCAGTACTTC
>15|-|TRBV28|TRBD2|TRBJ2-1
CASSATSGSYNEQFF
TGTGCCAGCAGTGCTACTAGCGGGTCCTACAATGAGCAGTTCTTC
>17|few|TRBV6-5|-|TRBJ1-1
CASSYSLQVGMNTEAFF
TGTGCCAGCAGTTACTCCCTACAGGTTGGGATGAACACTGAAGCTTTCTTT
>15|many|TRBV30|TRBD2|TRBJ2-1
CAWSVVAGGYNEQFF
TGTGCCTGGAGTGTAGTTGCGGGAGGCTACAATGAGCAGTTCTTC
>15|many|TRBV6-4|TRBD2|TRBJ2-3
CASRGLAGGTDTQYF
TGTGCCAGCAGAGGACTAGCGGGAGGAACAGATACGCAGTATTTT
>13|many|TRBV28|-|TRBJ2-2
CATRHSNTGELFF
TGTGCAACAAGGCATTCGAACACCGGGGAGCTGTTTTTT
>16|-|TRBV28|TRBD1|TRBJ1-2
CASSLQDRVTNYGYTF
TGTGCCAGCAGTTTACAAGACAGGGTTACTAACTATGGCTACACCTTC
>14|many|TRBV24-1|-|TRBJ2-3
CATSDHARTDTQYF
TGTGCCACCAGTGACCACGCCCGCACAGATACGCAGTATTTT
>13|few|TRBV4-1|-|TRBJ1-5
CASSQVDGQPQHF
TGCGCCAGCAGCCAAGTTGACGGACAGCCCCAGCATTTT
>13|few|TRBV11-2|TRBD2|TRBJ2-1
CASRLAEYNEQFF
TGTGCCAGCAGGCTAGCGGAGTACAATGAGCAGTTCTTC
>13|-|TRBV30|-|TRBJ1-2
CASSRALNYGYTF
TGTGCCTCTTCGCGCGCTCTCAACTATGGCTACACCTTC
>15|few|TRBV4-3|TRBD2|TRBJ2-5
CASSQEILAGETQYF
TGCGCCAGCAGCCAAGAGATCCTAGCGGGAGAGACCCAGTACTTC
>18|many|TRBV20-1|TRBD2|TRBJ2-1
CSATPVSGGPSSYNEQFF
TGCAGTGCTACACCTGTTAGCGGGGGGCCTAGCTCCTACAATGAGCAGTTCTTC
>14|-|TRBV28|TRBD1|TRBJ2-7
CASTLGQGKSEQYF
TGTGCCAGCACCCTGGGACAGGGGAAGTCCGAGCAGTACTTC
>15|medium-sized|TRBV9|TRBD1|TRBJ1-1
CASTQTGKMNTEAFF
TGTGCCAGCACCCAGACAGGGAAGATGAACACTGAAGCTTTCTTT
>17|many|TRBV15|TRBD2|TRBJ2-2
CATSRDPGLANTGELFF
TGTGCCACCAGCAGAGATCCGGGACTAGCGAACACCGGGGAGCTGTTTTTT
>12|few|TRBV7-9|-|TRBJ2-3
CASSSSGDTQYF
TGTGCCAGCAGCTCCAGCGGTGATACGCAGTATTTT
>14|few|TRBV3-1|TRBD1|TRBJ2-7
CASSQAGQGREQYF
TGTGCCAGCAGCCAAGCAGGACAGGGCAGGGAGCAGTACTTC
>16|few|TRBV11-2|TRBD2|TRBJ2-7
CASSPPASGASYEQYF
TGTGCCAGCAGCCCGCCGGCTAGCGGGGCCTCCTACGAGCAGTACTTC
>13|many|TRBV20-1|-|TRBJ1-3
CSAMVTVGNTIYF
TGCAGTGCTATGGTTACAGTTGGAAACACCATATATTTT
>15|-|TRBV7-9|-|TRBJ2-3
CASSLALGDSDTQYF
TGTGCCAGCAGCTTAGCGTTGGGGGACTCAGATACGCAGTATTTT
>14|-|TRBV12-3/TRBV12-4|-|TRBJ1-6
CASSGPDTHSPLHF
TGTGCCAGTTCGGGGCCAGACACCCATTCACCCCTCCACTTT
>15|few|TRBV29-1|-|TRBJ2-1
CSVKGGMNSYNEQFF
TGCAGCGTTAAAGGCGGGATGAACTCCTACAATGAGCAGTTCTTC
>17|many|TRBV5-1|-|TRBJ2-3
CASSSYSNGIPTDTQYF
TGCGCCAGCAGCTCCTACTCAAACGGGATCCCCACAGATACGCAGTATTTT
>15|many|TRBV11-2|TRBD2|TRBJ2-1
CASSMTSVKGNEQFF
TGTGCCAGCAGCATGACTAGCGTCAAGGGAAATGAGCAGTTCTTC
>17|many|TRBV4-1|TRBD1|TRBJ1-1
CASSQDPPGQGVRKAFF
TGCGCCAGCAGCCAAGACCCCCCGGGACAGGGGGTGCGGAAAGCTTTCTTT
>13|-|TRBV7-3|-|TRBJ2-7
CASSLPRGYEQYF
TGTGCCAGCAGCTTACCTAGAGGGTACGAGCAGTACTTC
>13|many|TRBV20-1|-|TRBJ2-3
CSARTGRGDTQYF
TGCAGTGCTAGAACAGGGAGAGGGGATACGCAGTATTTT
>15|-|TRBV3-1|-|TRBJ2-5
CASSQNPTAQETQYF
TGTGCCAGCAGCCAAAACCCGACAGCCCAAGAGACCCAGTACTTC
>16|few|TRBV12-3/TRBV12-4|TRBD2|TRBJ2-7
CASSFSSPSGGGEQYF
TGTGCCAGCAGTTTCTCTTCCCCTAGCGGGGGCGGTGAGCAGTACTTC
>17|many|TRBV10-3|TRBD1|TRBJ2-6
CAIGRDRGVAGANVLTF
TGTGCCATCGGAAGGGACAGGGGCGTGGCTGGGGCCAACGTCCTGACTTTC
>15|few|TRBV6-6|TRBD1|TRBJ2-1
CASSSRDRGYNEQFF
TGTGCCAGCAGTTCCCGGGACAGGGGCTACAATGAGCAGTTCTTC
>12|-|TRBV7-6|TRBD1|TRBJ2-1
CASSITGDEQFF
TGTGCCAGCAGCATTACAGGGGATGAGCAGTTCTTC
>12|many|TRBV12-3/TRBV12-4|-|TRBJ2-7
CASSRNSYEQYF
TGTGCCAGCAGTCGTAACTCCTACGAGCAGTACTTC
>12|few|TRBV5-1|-|TRBJ1-2
CASSLVGNGYTF
TGCGCCAGCAGCTTGGTAGGGAATGGCTACACCTTC
>15|-|TRBV19|TRBD1|TRBJ2-1
CASRGRQGRYNEQFF
TGTGCCAGTAGGGGGAGACAGGGGCGCTACAATGAGCAGTTCTTC
>15|-|TRBV27|TRBD1|TRBJ1-2
CASSPWTGGSYGYTF
TGTGCCAGCAGTCCTTGGACAGGCGGTAGCTATGGCTACACCTTC